This T cell receptor (beta chain) was observed in a study of blood T cell repertoires in COVID-19. Germline V lookup: CDR1 KGHSH, CDR2 LQKENI. V dropped 2 bases and J dropped 4 bases, with 18 bases sitting between them. The CDR3 has 16 amino acids. Sequenced by immunoSEQ multiplex PCR; TCRdb stores in-frame clones only, minus some. The sample yields roughly 220,000 clones, around 84% seen once. This TCR was sampled from a man aged 45-65 years who had recovered from COVID-19. The V call is TRBV18, the J call TRBJ2-7, with D perhaps TRBD2 (6 bases). The sequenced material came from peripheral blood. CDR3 protein: CASSPISGSSTYEQYF. Written as DNA, the CDR3 is TGTGCCAGCTCACCAATTAGCGGAAGTAGTACTTACGAGCAGTACTTC.